Below, one T cell receptor beta chain is given with its context. The antigen remains unidentified. Trimming took off 0 bases at V and 8 bases at J, with 16 bases between the two ends. The CDR3 runs 16 residues. Germline CDR1 LGHNA, CDR2 YSLEER. Using its own MiXCR run on the reads, TCRdb lists one record per CDR3 protein. The sample carries 650,000 to 900,000 distinct CDR3 sequences, 32% recorded once. These data come from a study of T cell repertoires in cytomegalovirus infection. The chain uses TRBV4-3 and TRBJ1-4; tentative D call: TRBD1 (5 bases). The specimen was cultured CD8+ T cells from PBMCs, collected from culture after CMV antigen stimulation. The sequence derives from a human donor in good health (CMV status not recorded). Some clones in this sample may be carry-over from other donors' samples. The CDR3 sequence: CASSQDRWGRGEKLFF. DNA of the CDR3: TGCGCCAGCAGCCAAGATCGATGGGGCCGAGGGGAAAAACTGTTTTTT.